This TCR beta chain was captured in a study of shared clonotypes between healthy human individuals (dated by TCRdb to 2018 to 2021). Notes on the research overall: The cohort comprised a couple of women and three men aged 18 to 49 years. To estimate repertoire size and how much clonotypes are shared between individuals, the study performed deep sequencing of blood TCR repertoires from about five healthy adults. For each donor, CD4 naive and CD4 memory were each run on three plates, CD8 naive on two plates, and CD8 memory on one plate. Each donor's leukapheresis produced roughly between roughly 0.94 and 9.5 billion PBMCs. Libraries were prepared and TCR repertoires were sequenced by different laboratories using diverse techniques, in order to increase sequencing depth and limit assay-specific biases. Study-level results and caveats: Based on pairwise subsampling, the degree of clonotype sharing among donors was expected to be affected by sequencing depth. Naive subsets generally had larger estimated clonotype richness than memory subsets did. Roughly 5.2% of naive CD4, 3.5% of naive CD8, roughly 2.4% of memory CD4, and less than 0.45% of memory CD8 clonotypes were shared across a few donors. Compared with non-shared clonotypes, the clonotypes found in all four sorted-subset donors had higher generation probabilities. Sampling was limited to blood, and TCR repertoires in tissue likely differ from TCR repertoires in blood. Because the study included only a small number of donors, the genetic and exposure-history diversity represented was limited. Incomplete sequencing was indicated by rarefaction of sorted-subset datasets, despite the large sequencing depth.

Using the deep immunoSEQ assay, multiplex PCR amplified TCR CDR3 regions from genomic DNA. For each cell subset, the extracted genomic DNA was distributed evenly across all wells of several immunoSEQ 96-well plates, and each plate served as one replicate. For sorted subsets, roughly 200 ng of genomic DNA, equivalent to 30,000 or so T cell genomes, went into each replicate PCR. The purified libraries were quantified using a Qubit 3.0 fluorometer, sized with a Bioanalyzer 2100, and then quantified again using the KAPA Library Quantification kit. Every immunoSEQ 96-well plate was sequenced on a dedicated single-read 150-cycle Illumina NextSeq 550 flow cell. As for how the authors treated the data: Because the immunoSEQ output included only junctional sequences and no quality scores, the filtering could not be the same as the filtering used for full-length reads. To assign V/J genes and CDR3, sequences were annotated using PyIR, a Python wrapper for IgBLAST v1.9, with IMGT germline references. Reads were removed for weak V/J assignments (E-value above 1e-6), missing CDR3, stop codons, out-of-frame junctions, or ambiguous translated residues. V3J clonotypes were defined as sequences sharing an identical inferred V gene, J gene, and CDR3 amino acid sequence. The percentage overlap between two repertoires was calculated by dividing the number of shared unique clonotypes by the size of the smaller repertoire. RTK rarefaction, the Chao1 estimator, and Recon v2.1 estimates of unobserved clonotypes were used to assess repertoire richness. Generation probabilities were computed with OLGA for all TCRbeta clonotypes obtained by the gDNA method from several donors. In TCRdb, the immuneACCESS table is reduced to in-frame sequences with V and J assigned. These tables do not hold every clone; where another copy was compared, an unresolved V gene accounts for under half, and the others remain unexplained. The V and J calls and clone size come from that table; D and trimming were worked out from the DNA. The sample table contains around 1,000,000 clones; only one count was recorded for around three quarters of them. The ten largest clones capture 0.7% to 0.95% of the sample.

A note on this clone: Its antigen remains undetermined. No base quality information exists; no much larger clone differs at one position.

Healthy HIV-negative adults with no recently reported acute infections or vaccinations were included as donors. Only Caucasian adults living in Nashville, Tennessee, USA were represented among the donors. Magnetic negative selection was used to enrich CD4+ T cells, after which naive cells were positively selected on CD45RA and the negative fraction became the memory subset. Blood was collected by leukapheresis, and PBMCs were isolated by Ficoll-Histopaque density gradient centrifugation and then cryopreserved in liquid nitrogen vapor phase. Analytical flow cytometry was used to check the purity and quantity of every magnetically sorted T cell population. Genomic DNA was isolated from every sorted fraction and measured by UV absorbance on a Nanodrop 2000c. This clonotype originated in a man younger than 30 in good health. Some clones in this sample may be carry-over from other donors' samples. The sequenced sample was memory CD4+ T cells from PBMCs. Taken with the paper, the label for cell subset or site translates to: CD45RA-negative fraction.

The CDR3 reads CAWWGNYGYTF. At the DNA level, the sequence is TGTGCCTGGTGGGGGAACTATGGCTACACCTTC. Here the chain combines TRBV30 and TRBJ1-2, and TRBD1 may be the D gene, going by 5 matching bases. The germline V gene (reference sequence) gives CDR1 as GTSNPN and CDR2 as SVGIG. The CDR3 sequence holds 11 residues, the cysteine and phenylalanine included. Just the 33-base CDR3 DNA is kept, in frame starting at base 1. The junction carries 6 bases between V and J, which are trimmed by 5 bases and 2 bases respectively.